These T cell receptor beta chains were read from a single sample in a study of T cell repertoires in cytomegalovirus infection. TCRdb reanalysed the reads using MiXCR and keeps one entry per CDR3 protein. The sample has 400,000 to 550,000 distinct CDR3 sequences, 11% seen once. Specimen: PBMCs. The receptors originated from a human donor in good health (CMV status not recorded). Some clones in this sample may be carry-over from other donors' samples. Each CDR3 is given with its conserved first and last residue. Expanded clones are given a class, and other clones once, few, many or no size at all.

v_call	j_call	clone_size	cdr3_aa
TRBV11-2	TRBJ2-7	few	CASRNAGTTYEQYF
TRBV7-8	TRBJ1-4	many	CASSLTRLASNEKLFF
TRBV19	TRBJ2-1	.	CATGVEPGQGDDEQFF
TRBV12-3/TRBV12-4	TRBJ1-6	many	CASSLGPTGSPLHF
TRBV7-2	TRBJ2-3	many	CASSDTSGRGLDTQYF
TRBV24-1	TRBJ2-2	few	CATEGTGELFF
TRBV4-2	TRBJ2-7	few	CASSQDGITYEQYF
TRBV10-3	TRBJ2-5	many	CAISGRDGGGETQYF
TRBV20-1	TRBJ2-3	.	CSAIRTSGPRLADTQYF
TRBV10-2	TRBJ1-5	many	CASSEIGGRVFNQPQHF
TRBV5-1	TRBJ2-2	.	CASSLSGSGGELFF
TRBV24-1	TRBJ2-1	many	CATSDSRLAGGYNEQFF
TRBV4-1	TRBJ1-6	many	CASSHDRGDNSPLHF
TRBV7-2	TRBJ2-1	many	CASSWGLAGGQQFF
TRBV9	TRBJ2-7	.	CASSVRGGYEHF
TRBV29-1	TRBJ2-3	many	CSVEWSASTDTQYF
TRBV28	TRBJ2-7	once	CASSSPGGALYEQYF
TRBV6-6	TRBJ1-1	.	CASSSPGVGTEAFF
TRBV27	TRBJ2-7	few	CASSVSGTGRYEQYF
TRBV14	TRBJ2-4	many	CASSQPSNIQYF
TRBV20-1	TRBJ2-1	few	CSARDNPPQFF
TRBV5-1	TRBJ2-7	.	CASSSGTSGDRSYEQYF
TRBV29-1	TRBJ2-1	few	CSVGQGGKSSSYNEQFF
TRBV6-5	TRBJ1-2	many	CASSYSGPQFGDYGYTF
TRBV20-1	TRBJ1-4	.	CSARDGPGEKLFF
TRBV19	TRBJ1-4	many	CGCGAGRNEKLFF
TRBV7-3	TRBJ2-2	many	CASSLTFRKDGGELFF
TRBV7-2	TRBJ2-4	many	CASSFGPPGLAKNIQYF
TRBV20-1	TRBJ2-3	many	CSAGDASGGALDTQYF
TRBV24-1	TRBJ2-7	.	CATSERGSSYEQYF
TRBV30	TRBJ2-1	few	CAWSVLPRWLLGGEQFF
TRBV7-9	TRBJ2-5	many	CASSPGTSGTETQYF
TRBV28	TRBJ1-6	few	CASSSMTEGDSPLHF
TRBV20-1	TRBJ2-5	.	CSADLGSRETQYF
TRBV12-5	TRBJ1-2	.	CASGAGGKGGLSYGYTF
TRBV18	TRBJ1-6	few	CASSPGVNSPLHF
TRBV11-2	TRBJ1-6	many	CASPTPLGYNSPLHF
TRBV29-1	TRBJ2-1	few	CSVENFLSGLAVDNEQFF
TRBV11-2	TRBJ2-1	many	CASSFLAGRSSYNEQFF
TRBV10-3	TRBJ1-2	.	CAISDRRFNYGYTF
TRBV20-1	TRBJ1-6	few	CSATGTGGDSPLHF
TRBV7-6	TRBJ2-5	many	CASSLGQSDSRETQYF
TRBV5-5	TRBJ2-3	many	CASSSQGQGDTQYF
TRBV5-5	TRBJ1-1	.	CASSRQGPQNTEAFF
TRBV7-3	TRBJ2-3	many	CASSLTAGGRDTQYF
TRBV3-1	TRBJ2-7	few	CASSQTRDAAYEQYF
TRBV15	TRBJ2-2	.	CATSRSRGSNTGELFF
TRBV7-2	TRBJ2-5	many	CASSLGDPGREYQETQYF
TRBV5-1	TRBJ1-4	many	CASSLGTDYNEKLFF
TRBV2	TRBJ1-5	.	CASSKENNQPQHF
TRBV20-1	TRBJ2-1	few	CSARKDTRAVNEQFF